One sample yielded the 13 T cell receptor beta chains listed below, sequenced in a study of cytomegalovirus exposure and HLA in healthy donors. Primers: 60 Vbeta forward and 13 Jbeta reverse. Data came from immunoSEQ multiplex PCR; TCRdb stores just in-frame clones and leaves some out. The sample consists of roughly 220,000 clones, approximately 80% of them appearing once. The sequencing input was PBMCs. These receptors were obtained from a man aged 30 to 39 in good health and CMV-seronegative.

The chain recombines TRBV13 with TRBJ1-2, with D perhaps TRBD1 (6 bases). In germline, CDR1 is PRHDT, CDR2 FYEKMQ (reference sequence). This CDR3 is built from 17 residues. Deletions cut 4 bases from V and 2 bases from J, with 20 bases between. The DNA of the CDR3 is TGTGCCAGCAGCTCGCGGCAGGGGCCGAGGGTGAACTATGGCTACACCTTC. Protein product: CASSSRQGPRVNYGYTF.

The chain uses TRBV6-5 and TRBJ1-2, with D maybe TRBD1 (6 bases). CDR1 is MNHEY, CDR2 SVGAGI, per germline. The CDR3 totals 16 residues. V was cut by 0 bases and J by 1 base, with 12 bases left in between. In nucleotides, the CDR3 is TGTGCCAGCAGTTACTCGAATAGCAGGGGTAACTATGGCTACACCTTC. Protein sequence: CASSYSNSRGNYGYTF.

This clone was observed a few times. The chain employs TRBV14 and TRBJ2-5; D remains ambiguous. Germline V gene data show CDR1 as SGHDN and CDR2 as FVKESK. Trimming left V 0 bases short and J 1 base short, with 9 bases between. The CDR3 spans 15 residues. The chain's CDR3 is CASSQDWHSQETQYF. CDR3 sequence (DNA): TGTGCCAGCAGCCAAGATTGGCATTCCCAAGAGACCCAGTACTTC.

This clone came up once. This chain connects TRBV5-1 to TRBJ1-2; a possible D gene is TRBD1 (5 bases). V lost 3 bases and J lost 8, with 20 bases in between. The CDR3 is 15 residues long. In germline, CDR1 is SGHRS, CDR2 YFSETQ. The CDR3 DNA reads as TGCGCCAGCAGCTCACAGACGGGGGGATTCGCCGGCTACACCTTC. Protein sequence: CASSSQTGGFAGYTF. The whole variable domain, filled in from reference TRBV5-1 and TRBJ1-2, reads KAGVTQTPRYLIKTRGQQVTLSCSPISGHRSVSWYQQTPGQGLQFLFEYFSETQRNKGNFPGRFSGRQFSNSRSEMNVSTLELGDSALYLCASSSQTGGFAGYTFGSGTRLTVV.

The V call is TRBV5-4, the J call TRBJ2-2; 11 positions agree with TRBD2. Looked up from germline, CDR1 is SGHNT and CDR2 is YYREEE (reference sequence). This CDR3 has 18 amino acids. Trimming at V came to 2 bases and at J to 6 bases, leaving 12 bases not matched to a gene. CDR3 in amino acids: CASSFAPGLAASAGELFF. The CDR3 coding sequence is TGTGCCAGCAGCTTTGCCCCGGGACTAGCGGCTTCGGCCGGGGAGCTGTTTTTT.

The V gene is TRBV4-1, the J gene TRBJ1-2; 8 positions match TRBD1. Germline V lookup: CDR1 MGHRA, CDR2 YSYEKL. Unmatched junction bases numbered 10, after V lost 3 bases and J lost 4 bases. The CDR3 has 16 amino acids. The CDR3 protein is CASSQYQGALLYGYTF. In DNA form, the CDR3 reads TGCGCCAGCAGCCAGTACCAGGGGGCGTTACTCTATGGCTACACCTTC.

The chain uses TRBV19 and TRBJ2-7, with 8 positions matching TRBD1. The V and J ends lost 4 bases and 6 bases, in that order; junction bases with no gene match: 5. In germline, CDR1 is LNHDA, CDR2 SQIVND (reference sequence). The CDR3 runs to 13 residues. The CDR3 loop is CASSRGDRIEQYF. As DNA, the CDR3 is TGTGCCAGTAGTAGGGGGGACAGGATCGAGCAGTACTTC.

CDR3 in amino acids: CASSQDGGAGEQYF. CDR3 nucleotide sequence: TGTGCCAGCAGCCAAGATGGTGGGGCGGGGGAGCAGTACTTC. The V call is TRBV4-2, the J call TRBJ2-7; D perhaps matches TRBD2 (6 bases). Germline V gene sequence: CDR1 LGHNA, CDR2 YNFKEQ. The CDR3 totals 14 residues. Trimming cost V 0 bases and J 7 bases, with 13 bases left between them.

J is TRBJ2-7 and V is TRBV28; D is undetermined. With 2 bases removed from V and 3 bases from J, the gap between germline ends came to 5 bases. CDR1 and CDR2 (germline): MDHEN, SYDVKM. The CDR3 loop spans 12 amino acids. CDR3 nucleotide sequence: TGTGCCAGCAGTTTACTCCTCTACGAGCAGTACTTC. Its translation is CASSLLLYEQYF. The complete variable domain, with remaining parts taken from reference TRBV28 and TRBJ2-7, reads DVKVTQSSRYLVKRTGEKVFLECVQDMDHENMFWYRQDPGLGLRLIYFSYDVKMKEKGDIPEGYSVSREKKERFSLILESASTNQTSMYLCASSLLLYEQYFGPGTRLTVT.

Comments on this clone: Other DNA sequences within the sample encode an identical CDR3. The V and J genes are TRBV6-6 and TRBJ2-3; the match to TRBD1 covers 7 bases. The CDR3 length is 15 residues. J lost 4 bases, V lost 6 bases, and 10 bases had no gene match. The germline gives CDR1 MNHNY, CDR2 SVGAGI (reference sequence). The CDR3 is CASRGTATGADTQYF. The CDR3 nucleotides are TGTGCCAGCAGGGGGACAGCGACCGGGGCAGATACGCAGTATTTT.

The chain recombines TRBV6-5 with TRBJ1-4; D is ambiguous. CDR1 and CDR2 from the germline V gene are MNHEY and SVGAGI. The CDR3 is 14 amino acids. V dropped 6 bases and J dropped 8 bases, with 16 bases sitting between them. DNA of the CDR3: TGTGCCAGCAGCATAACACCTGATACCGAAAAACTGTTTTTT. Translation: CASSITPDTEKLFF.

The V and J genes are TRBV7-9 and TRBJ1-6, with 7 bases matching TRBD1. The CDR3 spans 15 residues. V trimming: 6 bases; J trimming: 7 bases; junction bases outside the gene matches: 9. CDR1 and CDR2 from the germline V gene are SEHNR and FQNEAQ (reference sequence). The CDR3 DNA reads TGTGCCAGCAGACTAGCGGGACAGCCCAATTCACCCCTCCACTTT. This translates into CASRLAGQPNSPLHF.

The sample holds one count of this clone. The chain links TRBV27 to TRBJ1-1, with 9 bases matching TRBD1. Germline CDR1 and CDR2: MNHEY and SMNVEV (reference sequence). J gave up 1 base and V 6 bases, and 3 bases lay outside the gene matches. This CDR3 is built from 14 residues. DNA of the CDR3: TGTGCCAGCAGATGGGACAGGGCGAACACTGAAGCTTTCTTT. It is translated as CASRWDRANTEAFF.